Shown below are 19 T cell receptor beta chains from a single sample sequenced in a study of glioma-infiltrating T cells. The iRepertoire nested amplicon-rescue multiplex PCR amplified TCR alpha and beta CDR3s from RNA. In TCRdb, the multiplex PCR reads were re-called with MiXCR into one record per CDR3 protein. The sample has roughly 350,000 distinct CDR3 sequences, around 38% seen once. The sequencing input was glioma tissue, nonneoplastic brain tissue, or PBMCs (not recorded which). The receptors were sampled from a human donor with low-grade glioma or glioblastoma, undergoing nonglioma brain surgery, or in good health (not recorded which).

This chain joins TRBV7-2 and TRBJ2-3, with D maybe TRBD2 (6 bases). With 1 base removed from V and 1 base from J, the gap between germline ends came to 9 bases. The CDR3 covers 15 residues. Germline V gives CDR1 SGHTA, CDR2 FQGNSA. In DNA form, the CDR3 reads TGTGCCAGCAGCTTAGGCGGGGACCGCACAGATACGCAGTATTTT. Translated, it gives CASSLGGDRTDTQYF.

V usage is TRBV5-8 and J usage is TRBJ2-5; 10 positions match TRBD1. Losses at the gene ends were 4 bases for V and 5 bases for J; bases not matched to a gene: 11. CDR3 length equals 16 residues. Germline V gene data show CDR1 as SGHTS and CDR2 as YDEGEE. CDR3 amino acids: CASSTLRQGAGETQYF. The CDR3 DNA reads TGTGCCAGCAGCACCCTTCGACAGGGGGCGGGGGAGACCCAGTACTTC.

This clonotype was observed a few times. This chain links TRBV2 with TRBJ2-5; possibly TRBD1 for D (6 bases). V lost 8 bases and J lost 2, with 15 bases in between. The CDR3 loop spans 14 amino acids. Germline V gene sequence: CDR1 SNHLY, CDR2 FYNNEI. The CDR3 reads CASSLMTGQETQYF. The CDR3 region has the DNA TGTGCCAGCTCCCTTATGACAGGACAAGAGACCCAGTACTTC.

This clonotype has more than one count but fewer than ten. This chain links TRBV7-9 with TRBJ2-5; no clear D gene. Germline lookup yields CDR1 SEHNR and CDR2 FQNEAQ (reference sequence). Trimming stripped 3 bases from V and 7 bases from J, with 6 bases between. This CDR3 contains 11 residues. CDR3 in amino acids: CASSFPGTQYF. CDR3 sequence (DNA): TGTGCCAGCAGCTTCCCGGGGACCCAGTACTTC. The full variable domain, completed using reference TRBV7-9 and TRBJ2-5, is DTGVSQNPRHKITKRGQNVTFRCDPISEHNRLYWYRQTLGQGPEFLTYFQNEAQLEKSRLLSDRFSAERPKGSFSTLEIQRTEQGDSAMYLCASSFPGTQYFGPGTRLLVL.

This clonotype was counted only a few times. This chain connects TRBV4-2 to TRBJ1-1, with no clear D. Germline loops: CDR1 LGHNA, CDR2 YNFKEQ. The CDR3 spans 14 residues. Trimming took 0 bases from V and 5 from J, leaving 10 bases between them. CDR3 sequence: CASSQESGETEAFF. The CDR3 nucleotides are TGTGCCAGCAGCCAAGAATCCGGGGAAACTGAAGCTTTCTTT.

Many counts were recorded for this clonotype. The rearrangement joins TRBV15 to TRBJ1-3; no firm D call. The V gene's germline CDR1 is LNHNV and CDR2 YYDKDF (reference sequence). V lost 0 bases to trimming and J lost 0 bases, with 12 bases between them. CDR3 length equals 17 residues. As DNA, the CDR3 is TGTGCCACCAGCAGAGATAGCATCCGGGACTCTGGAAACACCATATATTTT. Translated: CATSRDSIRDSGNTIYF.

The chain combines TRBV28 with TRBJ2-1; weak D call: TRBD2 (6 bases). The germline V gene encodes CDR1 MDHEN and CDR2 SYDVKM. The CDR3 has 12 residues. Trimming took 5 bases from V and 16 from J, leaving 18 bases between them. CDR3 amino acids: CASSSKGTLNFF. The DNA of the CDR3 is TGTGCCAGCAGTAGCAAGGGGACTTTAAACTTCTTC.

Turning to this clonotype: A junction boundary mismatches the germline segment, possibly from a read error. The chain uses TRBV6-1 and TRBJ2-5, with D possibly matching TRBD2 (5 bases). Germline V gene data show CDR1 as MNHNS and CDR2 as SASEGT. The CDR3 runs to 12 residues. The CDR3 region has the DNA TGTGCCAGCAGAAGACTACAAGGGACCCAGTACTTC. The encoded protein is CASRRLQGTQYF.

The rearrangement joins TRBV5-1 to TRBJ2-5; 7 nucleotides align to TRBD2. The length of the CDR3 is 13 residues. Trimming cost V 0 bases and J 8 bases; bases outside gene matches: 4. From germline, CDR1 is SGHRS and CDR2 YFSETQ. CDR3 loop: CASSLDRTRTQYF. Here the CDR3 DNA reads TGCGCCAGCAGCTTGGACAGGACTAGAACCCAGTACTTC.

In its sample, this clonotype was seen many times. The chain has TRBV20-1 and TRBJ2-7; D ambiguous. CDR1 is DFQATT, CDR2 SNEGSKA, per germline (reference sequence). CDR3 length: 12 amino acids. The V and J ends lost 3 bases and 0 bases respectively, with 6 bases between them. CDR3 coding DNA: TGCAGTGCTAGGGACCGCTCCTACGAGCAGTACTTC. This encodes CSARDRSYEQYF.

Worth noting for this clonotype: With only one base between it and a far larger clone, this is likely a read error. The chain combines TRBV6-1 with TRBJ2-7; D might be TRBD1 (6 bases). From germline, CDR1 is MNHNS and CDR2 SASEGT. The CDR3 is 13 residues long. As DNA, the CDR3 is TGTGCCAGCAGTCCTGGGGGCTCCTGCGAGCAGTACTTC. Its translation: CASSPGGSCEQYF.

This chain uses TRBV20-1 with TRBJ2-5; D is undetermined. The CDR3 sequence is 14 residues long. Germline V gives CDR1 DFQATT, CDR2 SNEGSKA (reference sequence). The germline V and J ends were trimmed by 0 bases and 7 bases, with 15 bases remaining between them. In DNA, the CDR3 is TGCAGTGCTAGAGATACCCTGGGCTTGGGGACCCAGTACTTC. Translation gives CSARDTLGLGTQYF.

On this clonotype itself: A single base separates this from a much larger clone, so it may be a read error. Without the conserved terminal phenylalanine or tryptophan, this CDR3 likely stems from a read error. Because the CDR3's place on the DNA is in doubt, the DNA is left out and the CDR3 is given as listed by TCRdb. The rearrangement uses TRBV6-5 and TRBJ2-1. The CDR3 numbers 12 amino acids, ends counted. Germline V gives CDR1 MNHEY, CDR2 SVGAGI. CDR3 sequence reads: CASSYSKVGVLL.

V and J are TRBV7-6 and TRBJ1-5; 8 bases are shared with TRBD1. Trimming removed 5 bases from V and 3 bases from J; junction bases left unmatched: 6. This CDR3 comprises 15 residues. The germline CDR1 and CDR2 sequences are SGHVS and FNYEAQ. The CDR3 region is CASSVTGENNQPQHF. The CDR3 DNA reads as TGTGCCAGCAGCGTGACAGGGGAAAACAATCAGCCCCAGCATTTT.

As regards this clonotype: A much larger clone differs by one base, so this may be a read error. The rearrangement joins TRBV20-1 to TRBJ1-5; possibly TRBD1 for D (5 bases). The CDR3 covers 12 residues. V dropped 1 base and J dropped 7 bases, with 8 bases sitting between them. CDR1 and CDR2 (germline): DFQATT, SNEGSKA (reference sequence). For the CDR3, the DNA is TGCAGTGCTAGAGGGGGGGTACAGCCCCAGCATTTT. Amino acids: CSARGGVQPQHF.

Of note for this clonotype: This may arise from a read error, as a much more abundant clone is one base away. V is TRBV2 and J is TRBJ2-3; D might be TRBD1 (7 bases). This CDR3 is 14 amino acids long. Germline CDR1 reads SNHLY; CDR2 reads FYNNEI. V shed 3 bases and J shed 5 bases, with 12 bases lying between them. CDR3 nucleotide sequence: TGTGCCAGCAGTGACCAGGGGGGCAAAGATACGCAGTATTTT. It specifies CASSDQGGKDTQYF.

The genes are TRBV20-1 and TRBJ1-6; D is perhaps TRBD1 (6 bases). The germline V and J ends were trimmed by 6 bases and 7 bases, with 13 bases remaining between them. CDR1 DFQATT and CDR2 SNEGSKA come from the germline V gene (reference sequence). CDR3 length: 13 amino acids. In DNA form, the CDR3 reads TGCAGTGCCAGGGACATCGAAAATTCACCCCTCCACTTT. It specifies CSARDIENSPLHF.

This chain connects TRBV12-3 or TRBV12-4 to TRBJ2-7; D is uncertain. The CDR3 has 13 amino acids. V lost 3 bases, J lost 7 bases, and 13 bases lay in between. CDR3 residues: CASSLNRAGEQYF. The DNA of the CDR3 is TGTGCCAGCAGTTTGAATAGGGCTGGGGAGCAGTACTTC.

In regard to this clonotype: This clone may be a read error of a much larger clone one base away. The chain recombines TRBV27 with TRBJ1-1; D is ambiguous. Trimming took 1 base from V and 3 from J, leaving 12 bases between them. CDR1 and CDR2 from the germline V gene are MNHEY and SMNVEV (reference sequence). CDR3 length: 15 amino acids. The CDR3 region has the DNA TGTGCCAGCAGTTTATGGCCGGACCTGGACACTGAAGCTTTCTTT. Translation gives CASSLWPDLDTEAFF.